The entry below gives a single T cell receptor beta chain sequence along with its context. Repertoires were generated with immunoSEQ multiplex PCR, while TCRdb's copy carries only in-frame clones and drops some. The sample has about 230,000 clones; roughly 82% are singletons. The data derive from a study of control samples from healthy donors and cancer patients. The V segment lost 4 bases and the J segment 0 bases; nucleotides outside the gene matches: 8. Germline CDR1 is SGHRS and CDR2 is YFSETQ. The CDR3 is 16 residues long. The TCR sequence derives from a woman aged 55-70 years with lung cancer. The source material was PBMCs. V gene TRBV5-1 combines with J gene TRBJ1-1; TRBD1 matches at 8 bases. CDR3 nucleotides: TGCGCCAGCAGCCCCAGCCCGACAGGGGTGAACACTGAAGCTTTCTTT. Translation: CASSPSPTGVNTEAFF.